This is a list of T cell receptor beta chains from one sample in a study of T cell changes during pregnancy in multiple sclerosis. Profiled with immunoSEQ multiplex PCR; TCRdb holds only in-frame clones, not every one. Seen here are about 99,000 clones, around 94% observed once, and the top ten hold 0.9% to 0.95%. The specimen comprised peripheral blood, sampled after pregnancy. The receptors come from a female donor with multiple sclerosis, enrolled in a pregnancy study. The CDR3 runs from the conserved cysteine through the conserved F or W. The D gene is left open where the match is weak. A clone size is listed for some rows: how often the clone was seen (once, few, many), or a class if it is expanded.

D gene | J gene | V gene | clone size | CDR3 protein | CDR3 DNA
. | TRBJ2-1 | TRBV5-1 | . | CASSLRGEQFF | TGCGCCAGCAGCTTAAGGGGTGAGCAGTTCTTC
. | TRBJ1-1 | TRBV4-1 | . | CASSQEGATEAFF | TGCGCCAGCAGCCAAGAGGGGGCCACTGAAGCTTTCTTT
. | TRBJ1-1 | TRBV29-1 | . | CSAAGAFF | TGCAGCGCCGCGGGGGCTTTCTTT
. | TRBJ2-7 | TRBV19 | once | CASSIFDGGTKYF | TGTGCCAGTAGTATCTTTGATGGGGGCACTAAGTACTTC
TRBD2 | TRBJ2-1 | TRBV10-2 | . | CASRAISGRAGVEQFF | TGCGCCAGCAGGGCCATTAGCGGGAGGGCCGGGGTTGAGCAGTTCTTC
TRBD2 | TRBJ2-2 | TRBV25-1 | . | CASSGLAGDTGELFF | TGTGCCAGCAGTGGACTAGCGGGAGACACCGGGGAGCTGTTTTTT
. | TRBJ2-5 | TRBV11-2 | . | CASSRGLPETQYF | TGTGCCAGCAGCCGGGGACTCCCAGAGACCCAGTACTTC
. | TRBJ1-1 | TRBV9 | . | CASSGGGTTIEAFF | TGTGCCAGCAGCGGCGGGGGGACAACCATTGAAGCTTTCTTT
. | TRBJ2-7 | TRBV6-5 | few | CASRHSGEQYF | TGTGCCAGCAGACATTCTGGCGAGCAGTACTTC
TRBD2 | TRBJ2-5 | TRBV11-2 | . | CASSLNTPRLAGTQYF | TGTGCCAGCAGCTTAAACACTCCGCGACTAGCCGGGACCCAGTACTTC
TRBD2 | TRBJ2-3 | TRBV6-5 | . | CASRERGGTDTQYF | TGTGCCAGCAGGGAGCGGGGGGGCACAGATACGCAGTATTTT
. | TRBJ2-7 | TRBV11-2 | . | CASSRDFSYEQYF | TGTGCCAGCAGCCGGGACTTTTCCTACGAGCAGTACTTC
TRBD1 | TRBJ1-5 | TRBV9 | . | CASSRDSYSNQPQHF | TGTGCCAGCAGCCGGGACAGCTATAGCAATCAGCCCCAGCATTTT
. | TRBJ1-3 | TRBV7-2 | . | CASSLGSDSGNTIYF | TGTGCCAGCAGCCTTGGGAGTGACTCTGGAAACACCATATATTTT
. | TRBJ2-5 | TRBV19 | once | CASSIAQGHKETQYF | TGTGCCAGTAGTATTGCTCAGGGACACAAAGAGACCCAGTACTTC
TRBD1 | TRBJ1-2 | TRBV6-5 | . | CASTSQGGTASYTF | TGTGCCAGCACCTCACAGGGGGGGACAGCTAGCTACACCTTC
TRBD1 | TRBJ1-1 | TRBV19 | . | CASSPGQGKRTEAFF | TGTGCCAGTAGCCCGGGACAGGGGAAAAGAACTGAAGCTTTCTTT
TRBD1 | TRBJ2-1 | TRBV9 | few | CASSPARGNEQFF | TGTGCCAGCAGCCCCGCCAGGGGGAATGAGCAGTTCTTC
. | TRBJ2-2 | TRBV10-3 | . | CAIEAPNTGELFF | TGTGCCATCGAGGCACCGAACACCGGGGAGCTGTTTTTT
. | TRBJ1-2 | TRBV5-5 | once | CASSPNWGGGNYGYTF | TGTGCCAGCAGCCCAAATTGGGGAGGTGGTAACTATGGCTACACCTTC